The rows below give T cell receptor beta chains drawn from one sample of a study of cytomegalovirus exposure and HLA in healthy donors. Data came from immunoSEQ multiplex PCR; TCRdb stores just in-frame clones and leaves some out. The sample has about 160,000 clones; roughly four fifths are singletons. The specimen was PBMCs. The origin of the receptors is a woman aged 45-59 years in good health and CMV-seronegative. The CDR3 runs from the conserved cysteine through the conserved F or W. The D gene is left open where the match is weak. Clone size is given for some rows only: seen once, a few or many times, or a class if the clone is expanded.

clone size	V gene	J gene	D gene	CDR3 protein	CDR3 DNA
-	TRBV19	TRBJ2-2	-	CASSTPDGGLNTGELFF	TGTGCCAGTAGCACGCCTGACGGGGGTCTTAACACCGGGGAGCTGTTTTTT
-	TRBV5-1	TRBJ2-1	TRBD2	CASSLPSGDYNEQFF	TGCGCCAGCAGCTTGCCTAGCGGAGATTACAATGAGCAGTTCTTC
-	TRBV4-2	TRBJ2-1	-	CASSQSGTYNEQFF	TGTGCCAGCAGCCAGTCAGGGACCTACAATGAGCAGTTCTTC
-	TRBV15	TRBJ2-1	-	CATSGLADYNEQFF	TGTGCCACCAGCGGCTTAGCGGATTACAATGAGCAGTTCTTC
few	TRBV11-3	TRBJ2-3	-	CASSLTSSTYTQYF	TGTGCCAGCAGCTTAACGTCTTCAACATATACGCAGTATTTT
-	TRBV25-1	TRBJ2-7	-	CASSEIGTTYEQYF	TGTGCCAGCAGTGAAATCGGGACAACCTACGAGCAGTACTTC
-	TRBV7-9	TRBJ1-6	-	CASSASQESPLHF	TGTGCCAGCAGCGCCTCACAGGAGTCACCCCTCCACTTT
-	TRBV2	TRBJ1-2	-	CASSLEGRYGYTF	TGTGCCAGCAGTCTGGAGGGAAGGTATGGCTACACCTTC
-	TRBV2	TRBJ2-7	TRBD1	CASTTGGNEQYF	TGTGCCAGCACTACAGGGGGCAACGAGCAGTACTTC
-	TRBV27	TRBJ2-7	TRBD2	CASSLSGGINEQYF	TGTGCCAGCAGTTTATCCGGGGGGATCAACGAGCAGTACTTC
-	TRBV5-5	TRBJ1-2	-	CASSLDRAILYGYTF	TGTGCCAGCAGCTTGGACAGGGCCATCCTATATGGCTACACCTTC
once	TRBV5-1	TRBJ2-3	-	CASSFSWGRGRLTDTQYF	TGCGCCAGCAGCTTCAGTTGGGGCAGGGGTAGGTTGACAGATACGCAGTATTTT
-	TRBV7-2	TRBJ2-2	TRBD1	CASSPRRGTGSAGELFF	TGTGCCAGCAGCCCGCGACGAGGGACAGGGTCCGCCGGGGAGCTGTTTTTT
-	TRBV4-1	TRBJ2-3	TRBD1	CASSQRTGYSTDTQYF	TGCGCCAGCAGCCAAAGGACAGGTTATAGCACAGATACGCAGTATTTT
few	TRBV5-4	TRBJ1-5	-	CASSREGNQPQHF	TGTGCCAGCAGCCGGGAGGGCAATCAGCCCCAGCATTTT
few	TRBV21-1	TRBJ2-1	-	CASSNRDRVYNEQFF	TGTGCCAGCAGCAACCGGGACAGGGTCTACAATGAGCAGTTCTTC
-	TRBV7-9	TRBJ2-7	TRBD1	CASSPQGVEQYF	TGTGCCAGCAGCCCCCAGGGGGTAGAGCAGTACTTC
-	TRBV28	TRBJ1-4	TRBD1	CASAGGAATNEKLFF	TGTGCCAGCGCAGGGGGCGCAGCAACTAATGAAAAACTGTTTTTT
-	TRBV4-2	TRBJ1-1	-	CASSPSHGGAQSEAFF	TGTGCCAGCAGCCCCAGCCACGGGGGGGCGCAATCTGAAGCTTTCTTT
-	TRBV20-1	TRBJ1-1	-	CSAWSSEAFF	TGCAGTGCGTGGAGTTCTGAAGCTTTCTTT
-	TRBV30	TRBJ2-1	-	CAWTRSSYNEQFF	TGTGCCTGGACTAGAAGCTCCTACAATGAGCAGTTCTTC
-	TRBV5-1	TRBJ1-3	TRBD1	CASSAFIQGAGGNTIYF	TGCGCCAGCAGCGCCTTCATTCAGGGGGCTGGTGGAAACACCATATATTTT
-	TRBV9	TRBJ2-5	TRBD1	CASSVAGGREETRYF	TGTGCCAGCAGCGTAGCAGGGGGAAGGGAAGAGACCCGGTACTTC
-	TRBV28	TRBJ2-5	TRBD1	CASRSPGGETQYF	TGTGCCAGCAGGTCCCCAGGGGGAGAGACCCAGTACTTC